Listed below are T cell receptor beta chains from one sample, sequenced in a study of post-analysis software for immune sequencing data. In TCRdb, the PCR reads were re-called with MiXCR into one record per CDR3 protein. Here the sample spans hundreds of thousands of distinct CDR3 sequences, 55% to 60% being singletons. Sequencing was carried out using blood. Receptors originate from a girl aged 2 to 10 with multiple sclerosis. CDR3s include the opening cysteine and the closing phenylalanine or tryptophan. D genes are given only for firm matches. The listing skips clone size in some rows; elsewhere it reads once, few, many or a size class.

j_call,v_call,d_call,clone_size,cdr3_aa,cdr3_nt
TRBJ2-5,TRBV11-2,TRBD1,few,CASRAGAGGEETQYF,TGTGCCAGCAGGGCCGGGGCAGGGGGAGAAGAGACCCAGTACTTC
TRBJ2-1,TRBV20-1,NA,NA,CSAGHMGGNEQFF,TGCAGTGCCGGCCACATGGGTGGGAATGAGCAGTTCTTC
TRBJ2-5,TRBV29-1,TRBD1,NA,CSVGQGRPSQETQYF,TGCAGCGTTGGACAGGGCCGACCCTCCCAAGAGACCCAGTACTTC
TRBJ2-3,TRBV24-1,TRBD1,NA,CATSERTGGADTQYF,TGTGCCACCAGTGAACGGACAGGGGGAGCAGATACGCAGTATTTT
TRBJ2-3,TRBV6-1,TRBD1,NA,CASSELWTGADTQYF,TGTGCCAGCAGTGAATTATGGACAGGGGCAGATACGCAGTATTTT
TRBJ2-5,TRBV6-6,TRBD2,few,CASRKRGLPEETQYF,TGTGCCAGCAGAAAGCGGGGATTGCCTGAAGAGACCCAGTACTTC
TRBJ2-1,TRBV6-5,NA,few,CASSYSGLDPYNEQFF,TGTGCCAGCAGTTACTCGGGGCTAGACCCCTACAATGAGCAGTTCTTC
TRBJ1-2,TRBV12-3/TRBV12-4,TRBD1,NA,CASSLGDRGNYGYTF,TGTGCCAGCAGTTTAGGGGACAGGGGAAACTATGGCTACACCTTC
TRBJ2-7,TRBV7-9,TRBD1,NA,CASSGGTGYEQYF,TGTGCCAGCAGCGGAGGGACAGGCTACGAGCAGTACTTC
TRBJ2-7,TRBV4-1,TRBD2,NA,CASSQELAGARYEQYF,TGCGCCAGCAGCCAAGAACTAGCGGGAGCCAGGTACGAGCAGTACTTC
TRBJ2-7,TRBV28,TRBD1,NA,CASVTSNRDRTSYEQYF,TGTGCCAGCGTTACGAGCAACCGGGACAGGACCTCCTACGAGCAGTACTTC
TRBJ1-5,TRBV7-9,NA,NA,CASSLVGEGNQPQHF,TGTGCCAGCAGCTTAGTAGGGGAAGGCAATCAGCCCCAGCATTTT
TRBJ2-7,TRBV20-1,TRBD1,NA,CSAHQIPGQGVREGQYEQYF,TGCAGTGCTCACCAAATCCCGGGACAGGGGGTACGGGAGGGCCAGTACGAGCAGTACTTC
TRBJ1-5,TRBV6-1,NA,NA,CARVPDQPQHF,TGTGCCCGCGTACCCGATCAGCCCCAGCATTTT
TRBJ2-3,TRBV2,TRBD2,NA,CASSSDAGGTDTQYF,TGTGCCAGCAGTAGTGATGCGGGAGGCACAGATACGCAGTATTTT